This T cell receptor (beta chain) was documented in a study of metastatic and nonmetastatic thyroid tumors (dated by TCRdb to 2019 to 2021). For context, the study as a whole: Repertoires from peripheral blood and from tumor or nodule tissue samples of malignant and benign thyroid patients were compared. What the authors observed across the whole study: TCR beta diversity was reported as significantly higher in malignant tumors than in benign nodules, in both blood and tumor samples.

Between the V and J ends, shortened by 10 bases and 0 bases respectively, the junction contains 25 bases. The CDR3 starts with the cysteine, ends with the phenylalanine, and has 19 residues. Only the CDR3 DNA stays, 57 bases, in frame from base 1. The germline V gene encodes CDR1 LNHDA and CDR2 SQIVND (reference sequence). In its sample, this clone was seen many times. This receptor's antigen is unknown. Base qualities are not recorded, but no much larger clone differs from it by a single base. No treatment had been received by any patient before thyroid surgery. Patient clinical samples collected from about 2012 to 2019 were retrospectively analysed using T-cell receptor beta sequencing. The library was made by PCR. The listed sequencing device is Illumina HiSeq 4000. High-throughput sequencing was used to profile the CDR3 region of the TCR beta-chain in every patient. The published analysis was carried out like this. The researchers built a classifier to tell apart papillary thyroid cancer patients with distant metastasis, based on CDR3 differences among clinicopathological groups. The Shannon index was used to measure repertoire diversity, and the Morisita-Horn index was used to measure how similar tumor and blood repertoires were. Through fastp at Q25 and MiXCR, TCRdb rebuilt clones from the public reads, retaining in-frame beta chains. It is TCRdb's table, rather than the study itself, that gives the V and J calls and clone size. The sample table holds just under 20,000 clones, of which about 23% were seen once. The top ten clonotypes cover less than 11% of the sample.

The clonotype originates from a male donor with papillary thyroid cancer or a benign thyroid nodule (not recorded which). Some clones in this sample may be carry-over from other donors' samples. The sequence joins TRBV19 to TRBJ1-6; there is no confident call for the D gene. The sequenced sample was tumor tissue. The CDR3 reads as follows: CATLAKRAPLDSYNSPLHF. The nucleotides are TGTGCCACCTTAGCTAAGAGAGCACCTTTGGACTCCTATAATTCACCCCTCCACTTT.